This T cell receptor (beta chain) was profiled in a study of PD-1 blockade in mismatch repair-deficient tumors. Study-level results: Tumor-resident clones, often absent from pretreatment blood, expanded after pembrolizumab and then contracted.

Profiling relied on immunoSEQ multiplex PCR, and the TCRdb table lists in-frame clones only, not all of them. This sample yields some 50,000 clones, of which 77% are seen a single time; less than 3.5% belongs to the top ten. All patients were mismatch repair deficient, assessed by either PCR or immunohistochemistry. Germline CDR1 and CDR2: SGHRS and YFSETQ. V lost 2 bases, J lost 7 bases, and 4 bases stayed unmatched. There are 14 residues in the CDR3. Worth noting for this clone: Its antigen is not identified.

This specimen was PBMCs, taken before pembrolizumab treatment. V usage is TRBV5-1 and J usage is TRBJ2-2; TRBD1 agrees at 8 bases. This receptor was obtained from an adult with mismatch repair-deficient cancer. The CDR3 loop reads CASSFRGQGGELFF. The CDR3 DNA reads as TGCGCCAGCAGCTTCAGGGGGCAAGGCGGGGAGCTGTTTTTT.